The 18 T cell receptor beta chains presented below share a single source sample, sequenced in a study of PD-L1 blockade in urothelial cancer. Produced via immunoSEQ multiplex PCR; TCRdb's table is partial and in-frame only. The repertoire includes roughly 50,000 clones, about 82% of them detected once, and 8.8% sits in the top ten. The sample's time point: peripheral blood 6 weeks after treatment start. Sequenced material: PBMCs, taken around atezolizumab (anti-PD-L1) treatment. All receptors derive from a man aged 70-80 years with urothelial cancer.

The chain combines TRBV19 with TRBJ2-7; D possibly corresponds to TRBD1 (6 bases). The germline gives CDR1 LNHDA, CDR2 SQIVND (reference sequence). The V end lost 2 bases, the J end lost 2 bases, and 16 bases lay between the germline ends. The CDR3 is 16 amino acids. CDR3 loop: CASSINYGRGTYEQYF. CDR3 nucleotides: TGTGCCAGTAGTATAAATTACGGCAGGGGAACCTACGAGCAGTACTTC.

The J gene is TRBJ2-7, the V gene TRBV11-2; 10 nucleotides agree with TRBD1. V trimming: 4 bases; J trimming: 1 base; junction bases outside the gene matches: 7. CDR3 length equals 16 residues. Germline CDR1 reads SGHAT; CDR2 reads FQNNGV. For the CDR3, the DNA is TGTGCCAGCAGCTGGATCCGGGACAGGGGTTCCTACGAGCAGTACTTC. It translates to CASSWIRDRGSYEQYF. The entire variable domain, with the rest obtained from reference TRBV11-2 and TRBJ2-7, is as follows: EAGVAQSPRYKIIEKRQSVAFWCNPISGHATLYWYQQILGQGPKLLIQFQNNGVVDDSQLPKDRFSAERLKGVDSTLKIQPAKLEDSAVYLCASSWIRDRGSYEQYFGPGTRLTVT.

The CDR3 region is CASSVQNPGVGGELFF. Written as DNA, the CDR3 is TGTGCCAGCAGTGTCCAGAATCCGGGAGTAGGCGGGGAGCTGTTTTTT. The chain recombines TRBV2 with TRBJ2-2, with D perhaps TRBD2 (6 bases). Germline V gene sequence: CDR1 SNHLY, CDR2 FYNNEI. V was cut by 4 bases and J by 7 bases, with 19 bases left in between. The CDR3 covers 16 residues.

The chain is built from TRBV11-2 and TRBJ1-5, with D possibly TRBD1 on 6 matching bases. The germline V gene has CDR1 SGHAT and CDR2 FQNNGV. The CDR3 length is 13 residues. With 2 bases removed from V and 5 bases from J, the gap between germline ends came to 7 bases. CDR3 region: CASSLHRDQPQHF. The CDR3 bases are TGTGCCAGCAGCTTACACAGGGATCAGCCCCAGCATTTT.

This chain links TRBV30 with TRBJ2-7; 14 positions agree with TRBD2. Germline V CDR1 and CDR2: GTSNPN, SVGIG (reference sequence). V lost 2 bases, J lost 2 bases, and 11 bases stayed unmatched. This CDR3 comprises 18 residues. CDR3 sequence (DNA): TGTGCCTGGAGTTCTCCGGGACTAGCGGGAGACCTGACCTACGAGCAGTACTTC. Protein sequence: CAWSSPGLAGDLTYEQYF.

J is TRBJ1-2 and V is TRBV30; D not certain. Looked up from germline, CDR1 is GTSNPN and CDR2 is SVGIG (reference sequence). This CDR3 has 12 residues. Between the trimmed V and J ends, which lost 1 base and 6 bases, there was a span of 9 bases. The CDR3 region has the DNA TGTGCCTGGAGTGGATCCGGGGATGGCTACACCTTC. Translating gives CAWSGSGDGYTF.

The V gene is TRBV19, the J gene TRBJ2-1; TRBD2 is a possible D gene (6 bases). This CDR3 comprises 14 residues. Germline CDR1 LNHDA, CDR2 SQIVND (reference sequence). The V end lost 9 bases, the J end lost 3 bases, and 15 bases lay between the germline ends. CDR3 region: CASTTSSVYNEQFF. For the CDR3, the DNA is TGTGCCAGCACGACCTCTAGCGTCTACAATGAGCAGTTCTTC. The variable domain in full, with the rest retrieved from reference TRBV19 and TRBJ2-1, is DGGITQSPKYLFRKEGQNVTLSCEQNLNHDAMYWYRQDPGQGLRLIYYSQIVNDFQKGDIAEGYSVSREKKESFPLTVTSAQKNPTAFYLCASTTSSVYNEQFFGPGTRLTVL.

The sample holds a few counts of this clone. The same CDR3 can be traced to other DNA sequences in this sample. The chain carries TRBV7-3 and TRBJ1-1, with 7 bases that match TRBD1. Per germline, CDR1 SGHTA and CDR2 FQGTGA. Trimming removed 5 bases from V and 7 bases from J; junction bases left unmatched: 7. CDR3 length: 13 residues. CDR3 nucleotide sequence: TGTGCCAGCAGCCTAAGGCAGGGGGGTGAAGCTTTCTTT. Amino acid sequence: CASSLRQGGEAFF.

This chain links TRBV10-2 with TRBJ1-5, with D tentatively TRBD1 (6 bases). Germline assignment: CDR1 WSHSY and CDR2 SAAADI. Trimming removed 2 bases at V and 11 bases at J, with 19 bases between. This CDR3 is built from 15 residues. CDR3 residues: CASSEAGGGRVTQHF. Written as DNA, the CDR3 is TGCGCCAGCAGTGAGGCTGGGGGCGGAAGAGTGACCCAGCATTTT.

This chain joins TRBV6-1 and TRBJ1-2, with a tentative D call TRBD1 (5 bases). Germline V gene sequence: CDR1 MNHNS, CDR2 SASEGT. The germline V and J ends were trimmed by 0 bases and 3 bases, with 11 bases remaining between them. The CDR3 runs to 15 residues. The CDR3 nucleotides are TGTGCCAGCAGTGAAGCTATGGTAGGGGACTATGGCTACACCTTC. Amino acids: CASSEAMVGDYGYTF.

The J gene is TRBJ1-1, the V gene TRBV10-3, with D unresolved. There are 11 residues in the CDR3. Deletions cut 2 bases from V and 8 bases from J, with 6 bases between. Germline CDR1 reads ENHRY; CDR2 reads SYGVKD. The CDR3 loop reads CAISEGGEAFF. CDR3 in DNA: TGTGCCATCAGTGAGGGAGGGGAAGCTTTCTTT.

The chain employs TRBV6-1 and TRBJ2-3; 10 positions agree with TRBD1. This CDR3 is built from 15 residues. Germline trimming cut 6 bases from V and 6 bases from J; bases unmatched to any gene: 9. Germline values: CDR1 MNHNS, CDR2 SASEGT. In DNA form, the CDR3 reads TGTGCCAGCAGCCGACAGGGGGCTAGTGCGGATACGCAGTATTTT. Its protein product is CASSRQGASADTQYF.

The V call is TRBV28, the J call TRBJ1-5; 7 positions match TRBD1. The junction had 15 bases not matched to a gene; V was cut back by 6 bases and J by 7 bases. The length of the CDR3 is 16 residues. Germline lookup yields CDR1 MDHEN and CDR2 SYDVKM. The CDR3 DNA is TGTGCCAGCAGCAACCGACAGGGTCAGGGAGAGCAGCCCCAGCATTTT. Protein sequence: CASSNRQGQGEQPQHF.

The chain links TRBV10-3 to TRBJ2-2; D is ambiguous. The germline V and J ends were trimmed by 2 bases and 0 bases, with 7 bases remaining between them. The CDR3 consists of 15 residues. The V gene's germline CDR1 is ENHRY and CDR2 SYGVKD. CDR3 DNA: TGTGCCATCAGTGAGAAGCGTCCGAACACCGGGGAGCTGTTTTTT. Its protein product is CAISEKRPNTGELFF.

This clone was recorded a few times. V usage is TRBV7-8 and J usage is TRBJ2-7; 7 positions match TRBD2. V lost 5 bases and J lost 2; bases outside the gene matches: 15. This CDR3 spans 17 amino acids. From germline, CDR1 is SGHVS and CDR2 FQNEAQ. CDR3 coding DNA: TGTGCCAGCAGCGAAAGACCCGGGAGGCTGAGAGCCTACGAGCAGTACTTC. Translated, it gives CASSERPGRLRAYEQYF.

The rearrangement links TRBV27 to TRBJ2-1; 9 bases match TRBD2. The germline gives CDR1 MNHEY, CDR2 SMNVEV (reference sequence). The CDR3 has 14 residues. Trimming removed 2 bases from V and 7 bases from J; junction bases left unmatched: 3. DNA of the CDR3: TGTGCCAGCAGTTTAGAAAGCGGGAGGAATGAGCAGTTCTTC. Residues: CASSLESGRNEQFF.

Here the CDR3 DNA reads TGTGCCAGTAGTACCGGACAGGGGTTCGGAAACACCATATATTTT. Translated, it gives CASSTGQGFGNTIYF. This chain connects TRBV19 to TRBJ1-3; 9 bases are a match to TRBD1. This CDR3 has 15 amino acids. J lost 4 bases, V lost 4 bases, and 5 bases had no gene match. Germline loops: CDR1 LNHDA, CDR2 SQIVND (reference sequence).

The chain is built from TRBV11-3 and TRBJ2-1; a weak D match, TRBD1 (5 bases). The germline V and J ends were trimmed by 5 bases and 8 bases, with 13 bases remaining between them. CDR3 length equals 13 residues. Germline loops: CDR1 SGHNT, CDR2 YENEEA. The CDR3 DNA follows: TGTGCCAGCAGCCGCGGACATAGCCATGAGCAGTTCTTC. It specifies CASSRGHSHEQFF.